This TCR beta chain was sequenced during a study of shared clonotypes between healthy human individuals. Study summary: Used for every donor were three CD4 naive, three CD4 memory, two CD8 naive and one CD8 memory plate.

Regarding the study as a whole: Measured sharing among donors was expected to vary with sequencing depth. With few donors, the genetic and exposure-history diversity represented was limited. Rarefaction indicated that sorted-subset sequencing remained incomplete although depth was large.

Deletions cut 0 bases from V and 3 bases from J, with 9 bases between. CDR1 is SGHAT, CDR2 FQDESV, per germline (reference sequence). This CDR3 is 14 amino acids long. With regard to this clone: What it binds is not known.

This table comes from immunoSEQ multiplex PCR, and its TCRdb copy is limited to in-frame clones, with some not included. The table lists approximately 350,000 clones, approximately 74% of them singletons. The sample taken for sequencing was memory CD4+ T cells sorted from blood. Subset denoted: CD45RA-negative fraction. The TCR comes from a man aged 25-45 years in good health. The V gene is TRBV11-1, the J gene TRBJ2-7; the D is unclear. In DNA, the CDR3 is TGTGCCAGCAGCTTAGCTGGCGTAGACTACGAGCAGTACTTC. It is translated as CASSLAGVDYEQYF.